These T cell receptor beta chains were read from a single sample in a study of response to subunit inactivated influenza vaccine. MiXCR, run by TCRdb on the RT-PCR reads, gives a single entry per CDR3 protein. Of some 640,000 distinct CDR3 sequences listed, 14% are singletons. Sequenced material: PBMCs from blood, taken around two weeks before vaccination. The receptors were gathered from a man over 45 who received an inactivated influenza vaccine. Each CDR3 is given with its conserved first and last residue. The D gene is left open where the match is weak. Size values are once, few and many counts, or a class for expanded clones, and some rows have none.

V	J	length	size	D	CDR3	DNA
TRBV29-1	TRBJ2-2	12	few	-	CSAGTPHGELFF	TGCAGCGCCGGGACTCCTCACGGGGAGCTGTTTTTT
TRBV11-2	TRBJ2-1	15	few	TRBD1	CASSRRDRGSNEQFF	TGTGCCAGCAGCCGACGGGACAGGGGGAGCAATGAGCAGTTCTTC
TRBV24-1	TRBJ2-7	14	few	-	CATSDSGTTYEQYF	TGTGCCACCAGTGATTCGGGCACCACCTACGAGCAGTACTTC
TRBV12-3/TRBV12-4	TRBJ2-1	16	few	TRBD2	CASTRGVAGAYNEQFF	TGTGCCAGCACTCGTGGGGTAGCGGGAGCCTACAATGAGCAGTTCTTC
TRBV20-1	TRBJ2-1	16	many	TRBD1	CSARDLGQGAYNEQFF	TGCAGTGCTAGAGATCTGGGACAGGGGGCTTACAATGAGCAGTTCTTC
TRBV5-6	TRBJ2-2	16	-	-	CATSTGRTLVGGELFF	TGTGCCACCTCTACCGGACGGACACTGGTGGGCGGGGAGCTGTTTTTT
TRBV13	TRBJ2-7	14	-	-	CASSLGLNPCEQYF	TGTGCCAGCAGCTTAGGTCTAAACCCCTGCGAGCAGTACTTC
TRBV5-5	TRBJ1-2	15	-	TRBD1	CASSLEGTGFSGYTF	TGTGCCAGCAGCTTGGAGGGGACAGGGTTCTCTGGCTACACCTTC
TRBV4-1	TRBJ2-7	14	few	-	CASRKPGQAYEQYF	TGCGCCAGCAGGAAACCGGGACAAGCCTACGAGCAGTACTTC
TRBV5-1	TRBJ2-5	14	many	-	CASSFQRDQETQYF	TGCGCCAGCAGCTTCCAGCGAGACCAAGAGACCCAGTACTTC
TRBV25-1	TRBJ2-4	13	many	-	CASSEGARYRQYF	TGTGCCAGCAGTGAGGGGGCCCGGTATCGTCAGTACTTC
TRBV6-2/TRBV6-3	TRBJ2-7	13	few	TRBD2	CASRVTSGYEQYF	TGTGCCAGCAGAGTGACTAGCGGCTACGAGCAGTACTTC
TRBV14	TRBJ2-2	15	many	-	CASSQVITNTGELFF	TGTGCCAGCAGCCAAGTAATAACAAACACCGGGGAGCTGTTTTTT
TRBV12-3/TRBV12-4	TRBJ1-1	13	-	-	CASSWRPNTEAFF	TGTGCCAGCAGTTGGAGGCCGAACACTGAAGCTTTCTTT
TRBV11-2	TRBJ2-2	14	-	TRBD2	CASSRVAGTGELFF	TGTGCCAGCAGCCGAGTAGCGGGGACCGGGGAGCTGTTTTTT
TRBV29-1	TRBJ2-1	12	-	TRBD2	CSELAGGNEQFF	TGCAGCGAACTAGCGGGAGGAAATGAGCAGTTCTTC
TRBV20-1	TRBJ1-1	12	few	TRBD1	CSATDRGREAFF	TGCAGTGCCACGGACAGGGGGCGTGAAGCTTTCTTT
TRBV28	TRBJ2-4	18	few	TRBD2	CASSPSGNSIVAKNIQYF	TGTGCCAGCAGTCCCAGCGGGAACTCAATTGTGGCCAAAAACATTCAGTACTTC
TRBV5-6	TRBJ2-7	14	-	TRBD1	CASSLVTGGYEQYF	TGTGCCAGCAGCTTGGTGACAGGGGGATACGAGCAGTACTTC
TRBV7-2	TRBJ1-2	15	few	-	CASSLSFSGGGGYTF	TGTGCCAGCAGCTTATCCTTCTCGGGGGGAGGGGGCTACACCTTC
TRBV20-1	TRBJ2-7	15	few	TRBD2	CSARDRGTSGYEQYF	TGCAGTGCTAGAGATCGGGGGACTAGCGGGTACGAGCAGTACTTC
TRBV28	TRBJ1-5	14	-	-	CASSVSLHTTPQHF	TGTGCCAGCAGTGTCTCCCTGCACACTACGCCCCAGCATTTT
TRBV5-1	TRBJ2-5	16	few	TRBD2	CASSPIGGTPQETQYF	TGCGCCAGCAGCCCCATCGGGGGGACGCCACAAGAGACCCAGTACTTC
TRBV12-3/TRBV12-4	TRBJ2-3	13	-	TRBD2	CASSGTGTSAQYF	TGTGCCAGCAGTGGGACCGGGACTAGCGCGCAGTATTTT
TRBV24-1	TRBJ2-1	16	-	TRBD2	CATSDLKGLAGNEQFF	TGTGCCACCAGTGATTTGAAAGGACTAGCGGGGAATGAGCAGTTCTTC
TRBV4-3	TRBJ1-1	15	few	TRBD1	CASSQDLEGGGEAFF	TGCGCCAGCAGCCAAGATTTAGAAGGGGGCGGGGAGGCTTTCTTT
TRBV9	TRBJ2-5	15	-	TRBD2	CASSVTPSGQETQYF	TGTGCCAGCAGCGTCACTCCTAGCGGACAAGAGACCCAGTACTTC
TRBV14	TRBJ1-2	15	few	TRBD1	CASSQTRTGPYGYTF	TGTGCCAGCAGCCAGACCCGGACAGGGCCCTATGGCTACACCTTC
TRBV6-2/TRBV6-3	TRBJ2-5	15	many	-	CASSFLTGRQETQYF	TGTGCCAGCAGTTTCCTGACTGGACGCCAAGAGACCCAGTACTTC
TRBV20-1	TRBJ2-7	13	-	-	CSAKSSGGYEQYF	TGCAGTGCTAAATCCTCCGGGGGCTACGAGCAGTACTTC
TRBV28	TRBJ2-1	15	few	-	CASSLHRGSYNEQFF	TGTGCCAGCAGTCTACATAGGGGCTCCTACAATGAGCAGTTCTTC
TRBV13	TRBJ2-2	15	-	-	CASNPGTVNTGELFF	TGTGCCAGCAACCCCGGGACTGTAAACACCGGGGAGCTGTTTTTT
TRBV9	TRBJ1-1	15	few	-	CASSASYGMNTEAFF	TGTGCCAGCAGCGCATCGTACGGGATGAACACTGAAGCTTTCTTT
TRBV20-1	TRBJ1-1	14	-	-	CSASRGHPNTEAFF	TGCAGTGCTAGTAGAGGACACCCGAACACTGAAGCTTTCTTT
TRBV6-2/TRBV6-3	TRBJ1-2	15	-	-	CASSYSPTRRYGYTF	TGTGCCAGCAGTTACTCTCCGACGAGGAGGTATGGCTACACCTTC
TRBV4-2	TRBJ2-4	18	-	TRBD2	CASSPEGLRGGRRNIQYF	TGTGCCAGCAGCCCCGAAGGGTTGCGGGGGGGCCGTAGAAACATTCAGTACTTC
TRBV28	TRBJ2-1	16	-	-	CASSPGGGSSRNEQFF	TGTGCCAGCAGCCCCGGAGGGGGCTCGTCTCGGAATGAGCAGTTCTTC
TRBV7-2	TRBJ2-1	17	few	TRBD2	CASSLMGSGGARNEQFF	TGTGCCAGCAGCTTAATGGGTAGCGGGGGGGCCAGGAATGAGCAGTTCTTC
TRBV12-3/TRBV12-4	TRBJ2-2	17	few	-	CASSPSQAGSNTGELFF	TGTGCCAGCAGTCCTAGCCAGGCCGGGAGCAACACCGGGGAGCTGTTTTTT
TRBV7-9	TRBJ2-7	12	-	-	CASSLHNYEQYF	TGTGCCAGCAGCTTACATAACTACGAGCAGTACTTC
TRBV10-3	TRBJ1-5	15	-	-	CAISDRPGLNQPQHF	TGTGCCATCAGTGATCGGCCCGGCCTTAATCAGCCCCAGCATTTT